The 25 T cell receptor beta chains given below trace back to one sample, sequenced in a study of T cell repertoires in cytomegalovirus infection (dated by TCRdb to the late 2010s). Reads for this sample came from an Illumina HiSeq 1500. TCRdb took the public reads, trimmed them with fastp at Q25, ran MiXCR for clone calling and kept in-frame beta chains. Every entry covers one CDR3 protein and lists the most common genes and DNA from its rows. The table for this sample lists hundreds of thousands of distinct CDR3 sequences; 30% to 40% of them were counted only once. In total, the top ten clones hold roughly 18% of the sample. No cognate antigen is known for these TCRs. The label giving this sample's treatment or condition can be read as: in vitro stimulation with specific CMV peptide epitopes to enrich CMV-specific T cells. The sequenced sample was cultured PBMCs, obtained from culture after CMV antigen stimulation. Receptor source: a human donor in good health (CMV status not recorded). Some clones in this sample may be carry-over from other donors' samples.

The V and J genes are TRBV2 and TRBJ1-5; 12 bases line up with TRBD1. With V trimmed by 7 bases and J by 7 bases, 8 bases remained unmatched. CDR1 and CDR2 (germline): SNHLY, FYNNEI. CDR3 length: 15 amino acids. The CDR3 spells CASTGTGGADQPQHF. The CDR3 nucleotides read TGTGCCAGCACCGGGACAGGGGGCGCGGACCAGCCCCAGCATTTT.

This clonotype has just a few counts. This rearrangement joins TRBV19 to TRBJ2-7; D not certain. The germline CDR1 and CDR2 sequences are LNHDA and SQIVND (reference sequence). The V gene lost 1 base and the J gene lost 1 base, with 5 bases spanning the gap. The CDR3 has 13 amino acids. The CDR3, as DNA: TGTGCCAGTAGTATAGCCAGTTCCTACGAGCAGTACTTC. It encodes CASSIASSYEQYF.

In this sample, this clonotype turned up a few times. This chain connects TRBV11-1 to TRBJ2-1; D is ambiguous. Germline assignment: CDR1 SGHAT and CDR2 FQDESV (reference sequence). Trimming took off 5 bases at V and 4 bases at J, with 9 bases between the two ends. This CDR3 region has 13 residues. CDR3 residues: CASSPAQYNEQFF. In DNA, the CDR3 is TGTGCCAGCAGCCCCGCGCAGTACAATGAGCAGTTCTTC.

The CDR3 reads CASSVSWNNEQFF. The CDR3 DNA is TGTGCCAGCAGTGTAAGCTGGAACAATGAGCAGTTCTTC. The chain recombines TRBV2 with TRBJ2-1; D is undetermined. The CDR3 sequence is 13 residues long. In germline, CDR1 is SNHLY, CDR2 FYNNEI. Trimming took 4 bases from V and 5 from J, leaving 9 bases between them.

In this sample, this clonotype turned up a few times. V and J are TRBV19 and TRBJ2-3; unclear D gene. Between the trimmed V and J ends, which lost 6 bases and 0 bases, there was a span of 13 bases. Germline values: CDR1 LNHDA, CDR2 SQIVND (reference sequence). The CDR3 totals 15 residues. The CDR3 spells CASRSGRTSTDTQYF. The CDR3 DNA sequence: TGTGCCAGTAGGTCCGGGCGAACTAGCACAGATACGCAGTATTTT. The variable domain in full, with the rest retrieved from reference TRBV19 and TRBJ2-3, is DGGITQSPKYLFRKEGQNVTLSCEQNLNHDAMYWYRQDPGQGLRLIYYSQIVNDFQKGDIAEGYSVSREKKESFPLTVTSAQKNPTAFYLCASRSGRTSTDTQYFGPGTRLTVL.

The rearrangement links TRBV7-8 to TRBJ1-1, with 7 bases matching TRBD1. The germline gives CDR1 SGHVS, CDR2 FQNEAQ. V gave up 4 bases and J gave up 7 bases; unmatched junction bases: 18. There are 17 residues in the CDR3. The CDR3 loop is CASSSYYREPTGDEAFF. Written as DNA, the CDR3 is TGTGCCAGCAGCTCCTATTACAGGGAGCCAACAGGGGATGAAGCTTTCTTT.

The CDR3 sequence is CASSRLGFRGEAFF. For the CDR3, the DNA is TGTGCCAGCAGCCGTCTAGGTTTCAGGGGAGAAGCTTTCTTT. V is TRBV5-6 and J is TRBJ1-1; D is possibly TRBD1 (6 bases). The CDR3 consists of 14 residues. Germline CDR1 is SGHDT and CDR2 is YYEEEE. The V and J ends lost 4 bases and 8 bases respectively, with 18 bases between them.

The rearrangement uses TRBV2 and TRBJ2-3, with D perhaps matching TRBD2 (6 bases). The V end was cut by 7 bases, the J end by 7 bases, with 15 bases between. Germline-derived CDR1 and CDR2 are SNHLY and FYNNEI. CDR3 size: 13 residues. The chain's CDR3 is CASTEELANTQYF. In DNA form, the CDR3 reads TGTGCCAGCACCGAGGAACTAGCAAATACGCAGTATTTT.

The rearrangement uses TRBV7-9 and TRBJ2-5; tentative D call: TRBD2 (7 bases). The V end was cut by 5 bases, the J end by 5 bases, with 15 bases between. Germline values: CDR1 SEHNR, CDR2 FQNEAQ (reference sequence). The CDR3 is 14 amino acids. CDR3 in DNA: TGTGCCAGCAGCCCCGGGGGGCAGGTTGAGACCCAGTACTTC. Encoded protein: CASSPGGQVETQYF.

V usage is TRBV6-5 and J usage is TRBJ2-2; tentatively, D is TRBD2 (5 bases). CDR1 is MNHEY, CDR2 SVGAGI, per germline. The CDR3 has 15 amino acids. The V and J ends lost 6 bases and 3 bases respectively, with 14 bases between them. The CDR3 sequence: CASRRVSGDTGELFF. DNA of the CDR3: TGTGCCAGCAGACGGGTCTCCGGGGACACCGGGGAGCTGTTTTTT.

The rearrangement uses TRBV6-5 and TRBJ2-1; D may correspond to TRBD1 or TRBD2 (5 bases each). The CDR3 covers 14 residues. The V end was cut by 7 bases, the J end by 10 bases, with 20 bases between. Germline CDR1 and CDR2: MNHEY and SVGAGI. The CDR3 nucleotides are TGTGCCAGCACACCCTCCCGGGGCAGAGTAGAGCAGTTCTTC. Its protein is CASTPSRGRVEQFF.

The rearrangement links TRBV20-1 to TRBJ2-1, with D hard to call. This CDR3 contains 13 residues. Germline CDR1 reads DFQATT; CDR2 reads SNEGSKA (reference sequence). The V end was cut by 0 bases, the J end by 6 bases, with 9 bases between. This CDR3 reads CSARDGQVNEQFF. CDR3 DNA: TGCAGTGCTAGAGATGGGCAGGTCAATGAGCAGTTCTTC.

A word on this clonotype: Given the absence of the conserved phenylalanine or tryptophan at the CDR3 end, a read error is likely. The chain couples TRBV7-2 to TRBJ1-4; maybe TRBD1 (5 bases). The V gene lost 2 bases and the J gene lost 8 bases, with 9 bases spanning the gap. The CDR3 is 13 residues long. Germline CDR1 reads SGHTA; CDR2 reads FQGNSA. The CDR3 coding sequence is TGTGCCAGCAGCTTAAGGGGAGGGGAAAAACTGTTTCTT. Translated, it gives CASSLRGGEKLFL.

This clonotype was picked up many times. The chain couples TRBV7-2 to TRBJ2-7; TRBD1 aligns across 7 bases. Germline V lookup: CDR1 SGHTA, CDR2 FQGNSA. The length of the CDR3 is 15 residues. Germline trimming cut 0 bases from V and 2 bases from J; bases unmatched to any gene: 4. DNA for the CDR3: TGTGCCAGCAGCTTAGCCGGGACAGCTACCTACGAGCAGTACTTC. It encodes CASSLAGTATYEQYF.

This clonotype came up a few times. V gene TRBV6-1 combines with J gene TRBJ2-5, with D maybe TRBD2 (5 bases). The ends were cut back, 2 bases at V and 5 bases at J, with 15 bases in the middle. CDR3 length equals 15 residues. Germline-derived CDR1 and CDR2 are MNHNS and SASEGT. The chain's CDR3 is CASSERRRVSETQYF. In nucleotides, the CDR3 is TGTGCCAGCAGTGAAAGGCGGCGGGTCAGTGAGACCCAGTACTTC.

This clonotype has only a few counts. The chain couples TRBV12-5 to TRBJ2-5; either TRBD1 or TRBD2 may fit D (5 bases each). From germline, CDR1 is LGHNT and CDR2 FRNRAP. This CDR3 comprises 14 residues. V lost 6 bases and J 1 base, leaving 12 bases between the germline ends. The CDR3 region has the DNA TGTGCTAGTGGACATGGGGGTCCCCAAGAGACCCAGTACTTC. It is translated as CASGHGGPQETQYF.

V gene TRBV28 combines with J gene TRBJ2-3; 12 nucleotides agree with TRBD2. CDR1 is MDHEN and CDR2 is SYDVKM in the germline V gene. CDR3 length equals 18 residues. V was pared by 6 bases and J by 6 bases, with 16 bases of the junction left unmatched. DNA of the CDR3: TGTGCCAGCAGACGCCCCCACCTGACTAGCGGGGGTGGGGATACGCAGTATTTT. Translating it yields CASRRPHLTSGGGDTQYF.

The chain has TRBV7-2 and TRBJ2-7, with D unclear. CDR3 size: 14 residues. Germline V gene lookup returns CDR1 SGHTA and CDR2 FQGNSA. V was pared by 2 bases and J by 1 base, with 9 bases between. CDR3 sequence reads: CASSLRLVSYEQYF. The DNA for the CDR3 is TGTGCCAGCAGCTTAAGGCTGGTTTCCTACGAGCAGTACTTC.

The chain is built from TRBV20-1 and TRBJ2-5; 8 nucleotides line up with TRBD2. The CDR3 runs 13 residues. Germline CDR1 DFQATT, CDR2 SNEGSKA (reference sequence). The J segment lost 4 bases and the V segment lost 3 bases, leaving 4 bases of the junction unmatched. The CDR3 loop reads CSARREVRETQYF. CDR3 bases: TGCAGTGCTAGGCGGGAGGTTCGAGAGACCCAGTACTTC.

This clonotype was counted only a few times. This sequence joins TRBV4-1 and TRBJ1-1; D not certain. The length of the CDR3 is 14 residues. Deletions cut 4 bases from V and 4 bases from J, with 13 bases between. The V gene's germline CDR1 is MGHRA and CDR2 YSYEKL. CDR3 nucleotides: TGCGCCAGCAGCCTAAACCAGGTCCGCACTGAAGCTTTCTTT. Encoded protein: CASSLNQVRTEAFF.

The CDR3 spells CAWRPIAKNIQYF. The DNA of the CDR3 is TGTGCCTGGAGACCGATAGCCAAAAACATTCAGTACTTC. The rearrangement links TRBV30 to TRBJ2-4; D not certain. This CDR3 contains 13 residues. Per the germline V gene, CDR1 is GTSNPN and CDR2 is SVGIG (reference sequence). V lost 3 bases to trimming and J lost 0 bases, with 6 bases between them.

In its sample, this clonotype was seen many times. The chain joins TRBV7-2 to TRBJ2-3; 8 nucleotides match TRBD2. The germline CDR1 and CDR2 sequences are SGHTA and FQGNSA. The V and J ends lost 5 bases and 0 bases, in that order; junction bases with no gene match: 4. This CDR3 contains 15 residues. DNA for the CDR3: TGTGCCAGCAGCGCCGTAGCGGGGAGCACAGATACGCAGTATTTT. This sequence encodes CASSAVAGSTDTQYF.

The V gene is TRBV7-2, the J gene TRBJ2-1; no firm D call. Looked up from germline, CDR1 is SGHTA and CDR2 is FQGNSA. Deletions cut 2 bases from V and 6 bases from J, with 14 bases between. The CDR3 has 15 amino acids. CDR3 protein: CASSLRGHEANEQFF. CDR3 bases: TGTGCCAGCAGCTTAAGAGGTCACGAGGCCAATGAGCAGTTCTTC.

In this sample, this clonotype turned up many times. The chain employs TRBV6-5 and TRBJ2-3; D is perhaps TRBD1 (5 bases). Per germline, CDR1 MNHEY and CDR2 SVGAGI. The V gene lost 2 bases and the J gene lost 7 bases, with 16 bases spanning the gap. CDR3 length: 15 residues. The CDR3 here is CASSYQQGSVYTQYF. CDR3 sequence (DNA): TGTGCCAGCAGTTACCAGCAGGGTAGTGTTTATACGCAGTATTTT.

The CDR3 bases are TGTGCCAGCAGTTTATTCGGGACAGACTATGCAACTAATGAAAAACTGTTTTTT. Protein product: CASSLFGTDYATNEKLFF. The V call is TRBV28, the J call TRBJ1-4; 7 bases align to TRBD1. Germline CDR1 reads MDHEN; CDR2 reads SYDVKM. The V gene end was trimmed by 1 base and the J gene end by 0 bases; junction bases not matched to a gene: 8. This CDR3 spans 18 amino acids.